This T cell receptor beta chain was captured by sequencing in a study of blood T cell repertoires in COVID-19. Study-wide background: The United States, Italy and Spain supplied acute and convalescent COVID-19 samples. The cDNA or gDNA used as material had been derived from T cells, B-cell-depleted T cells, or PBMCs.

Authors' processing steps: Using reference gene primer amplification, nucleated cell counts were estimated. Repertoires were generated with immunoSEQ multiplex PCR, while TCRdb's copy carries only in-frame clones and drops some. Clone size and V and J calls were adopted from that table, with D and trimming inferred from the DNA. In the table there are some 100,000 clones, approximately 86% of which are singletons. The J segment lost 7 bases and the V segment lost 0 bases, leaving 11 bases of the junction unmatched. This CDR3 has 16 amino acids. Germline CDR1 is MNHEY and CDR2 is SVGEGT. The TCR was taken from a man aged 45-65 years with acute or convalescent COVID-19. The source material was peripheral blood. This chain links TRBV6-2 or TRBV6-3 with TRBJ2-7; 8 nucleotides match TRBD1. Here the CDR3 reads CASSYSGQAGTGEQYF. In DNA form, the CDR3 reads TGTGCCAGCAGTTACTCGGGACAGGCCGGGACCGGGGAGCAGTACTTC.